The text below deals with one TCR beta chain. Its antigen is currently not known. No per-base quality is available; no much larger clone lies one base away. This specimen comes from a study of PD-1 blockade in classical Hodgkin lymphoma (dated by TCRdb to the early 2020s). Broadly, across the study: Nivolumab dosing was 3 mg/kg intravenously every 2 weeks, continuing until either disease progression or unacceptable toxicity. The study used TCR beta sequencing and CyTOF to define a peripheral blood immune signature of response to PD-1 blockade in classical Hodgkin lymphoma.

The Qiagen DNeasy kit was used to extract genomic DNA both from unsorted PBMCs and from the negatively selected CD4+ and CD8+ fractions. Using primers that anneal to V and J segments, immunoSEQ multiplex PCR amplified the TCR beta CDR3 regions. Amplification bias was minimized using a synthetic immune receptor repertoire, and residual bias was removed computationally after sequencing. In the authors' own workflow: Repertoire diversity was quantified as the Shannon entropy index using custom Python scripts. Unsorted, CD4+ and CD8+ repertoires were analyzed separately, except for combined analyses in which CD4+ and CD8+ sequences were merged in silico. A clone was considered expanded if an increase in frequency of at least 2-fold after treatment relative to C1D1 was found, and a pseudocount of 0.5 was applied to clones undetected at baseline. Singleton clones were defined as clones with 0 or 1 copy at C1D1, and non-singleton clones were defined as clones with 2 or more copies. Clones expanded in unsorted samples were annotated as CD4+, CD8+ or unknown by matching protein sequences in sorted samples from the same patient. Wilcoxon tests were applied to paired samples to test diversity changes from C1D1 to C4D1. TCRdb re-hosts the immuneACCESS table, in-frame sequences only. Its copies lack some clones; in the studies checked, an unresolved V gene accounts for under half of them, and the cause for the rest is not known. V and J calls and clone size follow that table, whereas D and trimming were derived from the DNA. The sample table shows roughly 100,000 clones, and around 88% are seen once. About 6.4% of the sample rests with the top ten.

The intended sense of this specimen's time point label: cycle 2 day 1 (C2D1) of nivolumab. All trial patients had relapsed after autologous stem cell transplantation, with cohorts A, B and C differing in prior brentuximab vedotin exposure. The trial cohort was composed of about 58 patients with relapsed/refractory classical Hodgkin lymphoma, for whom complete response, partial response or progressive disease was recorded as best overall response. Single-agent nivolumab was administered to trial patients in the multi-cohort phase II CheckMate 205 trial. An independent review committee assessed best overall response by applying the 2007 International Working Group response criteria. PBMCs from the trial were collected at three points: immediately before nivolumab initiation (C1D1), and during therapy at cycle 2 day 1 and cycle 4 day 1. Peripheral blood was collected in 8 mL Vacutainer Cell Preparation Tubes, from which PBMCs were isolated by centrifugation and then cryopreserved.

What the research found in general, with its limitations: Trial patients achieving complete response had baseline diversity similar to newly diagnosed patients, whereas partial responders and progressors had significantly lower diversity. The study was restricted to a single clinical trial cohort, and the causes of repertoire differences, possibly disease activity or prior therapy, were left undefined. CD4+ but not CD8+ TCR diversity rose significantly by C4D1 (p=0.0027 vs p=0.16), most apparent in complete responders (p=0.02). Baseline TCR diversity was reported to be lower in newly diagnosed patients than in healthy donors, and even lower in relapsed/refractory patients. Lower diversity was observed in patients in whom nivolumab was started less than 1 year after ASCT, and these patients were excluded from later analyses so that confounding by immune reconstitution would be avoided.

From its cysteine to its phenylalanine, the CDR3 spans 15 amino acids. Only the CDR3 DNA stays, 45 bases, in frame from base 1. The germline V gene gives CDR1 as MRHNA and CDR2 as SNTAGT. V was cut back by 3 bases and J by 4 bases, leaving a gap of 14 bases between them. The chain is assembled from TRBV6-4 and TRBJ2-3; D gene: possibly TRBD2, on 6 matching bases. The sequence was collected from a human donor with classical Hodgkin lymphoma. The sequencing used peripheral blood mononuclear cells (PBMCs), collected before the second cycle of nivolumab. The CDR3 sequence is CASSDFAGQSDTQYF. The DNA reads as follows: TGTGCCAGCAGTGATTTTGCGGGGCAGTCAGATACGCAGTATTTT.